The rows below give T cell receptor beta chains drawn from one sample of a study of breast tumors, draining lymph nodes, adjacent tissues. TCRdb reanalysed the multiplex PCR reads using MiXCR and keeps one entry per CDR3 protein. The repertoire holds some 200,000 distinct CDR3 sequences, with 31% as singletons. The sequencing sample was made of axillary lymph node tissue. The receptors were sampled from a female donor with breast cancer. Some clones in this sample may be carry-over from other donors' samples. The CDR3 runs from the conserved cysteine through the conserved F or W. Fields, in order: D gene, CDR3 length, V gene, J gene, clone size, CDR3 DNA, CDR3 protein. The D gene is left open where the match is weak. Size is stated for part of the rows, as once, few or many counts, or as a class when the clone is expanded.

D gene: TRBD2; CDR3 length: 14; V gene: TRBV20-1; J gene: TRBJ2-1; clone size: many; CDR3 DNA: TGCAGTGCCAAGGGACTAGCGGGGAATAATGAGCAGTTCTTC; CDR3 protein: CSAKGLAGNNEQFF
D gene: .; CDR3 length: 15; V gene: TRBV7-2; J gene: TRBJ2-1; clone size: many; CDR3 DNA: TGTGCCAGCAGCTTAGTGATGGGGGGCTACAATGAGCAGTTCTTC; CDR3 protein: CASSLVMGGYNEQFF
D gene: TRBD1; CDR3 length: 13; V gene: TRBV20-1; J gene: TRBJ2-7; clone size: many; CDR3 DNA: TGCAGTGCACCCGCAGCAGGGGGTGACGAGCAGTACTTC; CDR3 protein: CSAPAAGGDEQYF
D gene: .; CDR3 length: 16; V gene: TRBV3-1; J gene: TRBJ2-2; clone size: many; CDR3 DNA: TGTGCCAGCAGCCAAGCCGTGTCAGGGACCACCGGGGAGCTGTTTTTT; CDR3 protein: CASSQAVSGTTGELFF
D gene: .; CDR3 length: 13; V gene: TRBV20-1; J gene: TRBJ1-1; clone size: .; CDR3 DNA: TGCAGTGCACCCAGGGGCTGGGGCACTGAAGCTTTCTTT; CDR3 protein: CSAPRGWGTEAFF
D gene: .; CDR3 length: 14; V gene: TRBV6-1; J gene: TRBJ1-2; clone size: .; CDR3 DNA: TGTGCCAGCAGTGAAGGCTTAGCTAACTATGGCTACACCTTC; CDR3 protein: CASSEGLANYGYTF
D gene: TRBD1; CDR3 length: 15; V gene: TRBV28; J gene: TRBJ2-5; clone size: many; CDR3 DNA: TGTGCCAGCAGTACGACAGGGGGCCATCCCGAGACCCAGTACTTC; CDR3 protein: CASSTTGGHPETQYF
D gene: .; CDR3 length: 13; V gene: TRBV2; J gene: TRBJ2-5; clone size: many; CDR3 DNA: TGTGCCAGCAGTGTTGGGGAGCGGGAGACCCAGTACTTC; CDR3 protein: CASSVGERETQYF
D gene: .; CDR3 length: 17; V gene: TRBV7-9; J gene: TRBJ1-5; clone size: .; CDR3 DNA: TGTGCCAGCAGCCTTTACACAGGGAAACTTAGCAATCAGCCCCAGCATTTT; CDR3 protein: CASSLYTGKLSNQPQHF
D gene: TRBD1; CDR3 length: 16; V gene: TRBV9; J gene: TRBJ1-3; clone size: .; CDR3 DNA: TGTGCCAGCAGCCAGGGGGGAGGGTCTGACCGTAACACCATATATTTT; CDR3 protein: CASSQGGGSDRNTIYF
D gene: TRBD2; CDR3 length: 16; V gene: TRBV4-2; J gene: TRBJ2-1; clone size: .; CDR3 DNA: TGTGCCAGCAGCCAACGCGGGGGGTACTCCTACAATGAGCAGTTCTTC; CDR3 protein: CASSQRGGYSYNEQFF
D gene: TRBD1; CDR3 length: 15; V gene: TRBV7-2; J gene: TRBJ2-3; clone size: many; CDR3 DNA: TGTGCCAGCAGCCTGGACAGGGGAAGCACAGATACGCAGTATTTT; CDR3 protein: CASSLDRGSTDTQYF
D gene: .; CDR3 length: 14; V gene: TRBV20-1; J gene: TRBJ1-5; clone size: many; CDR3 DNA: TGCAGTGCTAGACGTGGGGATAGCAATCAGCCCCAGCATTTT; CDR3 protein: CSARRGDSNQPQHF
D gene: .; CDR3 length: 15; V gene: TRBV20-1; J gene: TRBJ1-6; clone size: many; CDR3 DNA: TGCAGTGCTCGATCGAGTAATGATGGGAATTCACCCCTCCACTTT; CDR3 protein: CSARSSNDGNSPLHF
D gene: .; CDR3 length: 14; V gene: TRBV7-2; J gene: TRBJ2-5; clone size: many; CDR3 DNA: TGTGCCAGCAGCCAACAACGGGAGACAGAGACCCAGTACTTC; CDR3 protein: CASSQQRETETQYF
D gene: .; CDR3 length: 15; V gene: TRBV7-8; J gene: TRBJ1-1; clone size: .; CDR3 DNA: TGTGCCAGCAGCGATAGGGGGGGCTGGAACACTGAAGCTTTCTTT; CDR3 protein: CASSDRGGWNTEAFF
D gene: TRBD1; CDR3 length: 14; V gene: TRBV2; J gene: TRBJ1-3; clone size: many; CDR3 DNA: TGTGCCAGCAGCCGAGACAGGGCTGGAAACACCATATATTTT; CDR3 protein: CASSRDRAGNTIYF
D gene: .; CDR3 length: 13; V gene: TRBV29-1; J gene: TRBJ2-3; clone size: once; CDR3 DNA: TGCAGCGTTGTTCATACAGTTCCGGATACGCAGTATTTT; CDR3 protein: CSVVHTVPDTQYF
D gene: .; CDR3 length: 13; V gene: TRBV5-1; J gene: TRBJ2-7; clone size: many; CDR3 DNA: TGCGCCAGCAGCCAGGGCCTCTCCTACGAGCAGTACTTC; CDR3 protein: CASSQGLSYEQYF
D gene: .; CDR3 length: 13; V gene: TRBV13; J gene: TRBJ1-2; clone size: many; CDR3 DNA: TGTGCCAGCAGCCCGCTGGGGGACTATGGCTACACCTTC; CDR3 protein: CASSPLGDYGYTF
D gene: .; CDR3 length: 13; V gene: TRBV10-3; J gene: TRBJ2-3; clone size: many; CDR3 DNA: TGTGCCATCAGGCTACCAGGGGCCGTTACGCAGTATTTT; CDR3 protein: CAIRLPGAVTQYF
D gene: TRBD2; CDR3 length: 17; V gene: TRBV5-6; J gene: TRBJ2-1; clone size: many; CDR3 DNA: TGTGCCAGCAGACCGACTAGCGGCAGTAGCTCCTACAATGAGCAGTTCTTC; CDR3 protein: CASRPTSGSSSYNEQFF
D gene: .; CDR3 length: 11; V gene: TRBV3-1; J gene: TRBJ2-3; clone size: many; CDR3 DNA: TGTGCCAGCAGCCAAGAGGCTACGCAGTATTTT; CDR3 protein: CASSQEATQYF
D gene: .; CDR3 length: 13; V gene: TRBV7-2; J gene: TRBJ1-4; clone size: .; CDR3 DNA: TGTGCCAGCAACGCGGGACTAGCGGGAAAACTGTTTTTT; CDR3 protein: CASNAGLAGKLFF
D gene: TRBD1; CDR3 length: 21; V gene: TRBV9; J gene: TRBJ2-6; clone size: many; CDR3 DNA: TGTGCCAGCAGCGACTACCTGTCCCGAGGACAGGGGGCGTCTGGGGCCAACGTCCTGACTTTC; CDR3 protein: CASSDYLSRGQGASGANVLTF
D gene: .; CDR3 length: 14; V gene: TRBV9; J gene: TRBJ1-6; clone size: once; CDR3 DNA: TGTGCCAGCAGCGAGGGGACGGAGGGATCACCCCTCCACTTT; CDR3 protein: CASSEGTEGSPLHF
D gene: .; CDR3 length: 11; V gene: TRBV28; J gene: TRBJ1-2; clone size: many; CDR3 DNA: TGTGCCAGCAGTCACACGTATGGCTACACCTTC; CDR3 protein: CASSHTYGYTF
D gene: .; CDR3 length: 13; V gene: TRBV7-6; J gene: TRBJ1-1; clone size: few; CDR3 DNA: TGTGCCAGCAGCCGTCAAGAGAACACTGAAGCTTTCTTT; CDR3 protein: CASSRQENTEAFF
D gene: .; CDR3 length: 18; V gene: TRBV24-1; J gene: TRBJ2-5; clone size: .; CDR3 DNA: TGTGCCACCCGTAGCGGGAGGTCCTACAGGGGGCTGATGGTGACCCAGTACTTC; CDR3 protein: CATRSGRSYRGLMVTQYF
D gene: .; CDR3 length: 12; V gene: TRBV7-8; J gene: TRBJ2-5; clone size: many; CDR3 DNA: TGTGCCAGCAGCTTTTCTTGGGAGACCCAGTACTTC; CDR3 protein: CASSFSWETQYF
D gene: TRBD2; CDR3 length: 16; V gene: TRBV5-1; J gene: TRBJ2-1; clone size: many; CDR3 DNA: TGCGCCAGCAGCTTGGATTACGGGGGGGCTCCCAATGAGCAGTTCTTC; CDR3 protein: CASSLDYGGAPNEQFF
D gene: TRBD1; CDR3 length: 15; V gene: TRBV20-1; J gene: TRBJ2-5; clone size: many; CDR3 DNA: TGCAGTGCTAGGGGGGACAGGGGGCACCAAGAGACCCAGTACTTC; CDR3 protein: CSARGDRGHQETQYF
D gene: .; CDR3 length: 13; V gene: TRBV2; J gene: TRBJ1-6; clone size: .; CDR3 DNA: TGTGCCAGCAGTCAGGACGGTAATTCACCCCTCCACTTT; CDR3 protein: CASSQDGNSPLHF
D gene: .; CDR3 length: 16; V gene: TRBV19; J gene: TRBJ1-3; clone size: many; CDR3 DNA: TGTGCCAGTAGTCCCGGGACGGGTAGCTCTGGAAACACCATATATTTT; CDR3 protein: CASSPGTGSSGNTIYF
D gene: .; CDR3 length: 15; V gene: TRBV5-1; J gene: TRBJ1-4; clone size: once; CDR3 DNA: TGCGCCAGCGGCTTGGCAGGGTTTATGGGCGAAAAACTGTTTTTT; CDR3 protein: CASGLAGFMGEKLFF
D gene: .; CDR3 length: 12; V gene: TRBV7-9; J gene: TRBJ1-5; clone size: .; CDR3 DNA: TGTGCCAGCAGCTCTGAGGGTCAGCCCCAGCATTTT; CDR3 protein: CASSSEGQPQHF
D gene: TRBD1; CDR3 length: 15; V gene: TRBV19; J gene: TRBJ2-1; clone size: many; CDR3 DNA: TGTGCCAGCGCGAGGTTGGGACAGATTTACAATGAGCAGTTCTTC; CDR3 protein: CASARLGQIYNEQFF
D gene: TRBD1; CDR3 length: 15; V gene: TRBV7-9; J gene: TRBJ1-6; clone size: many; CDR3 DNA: TGTGCCAGCAGCGGAGAGACAGGGGGCAGTTCACCCCTCCACTTT; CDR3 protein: CASSGETGGSSPLHF
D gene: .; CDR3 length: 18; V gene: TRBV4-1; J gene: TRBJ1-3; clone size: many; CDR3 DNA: TGCGCCAGCAGCCAAAACGCCGGCAGGCTGTACTCTGGAAACACCATATATTTT; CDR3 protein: CASSQNAGRLYSGNTIYF
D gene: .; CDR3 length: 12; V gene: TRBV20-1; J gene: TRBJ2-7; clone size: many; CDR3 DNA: TGCAGTGCTAGCCAGGGTAAGGTCGAGCAGTACTTC; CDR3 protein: CSASQGKVEQYF
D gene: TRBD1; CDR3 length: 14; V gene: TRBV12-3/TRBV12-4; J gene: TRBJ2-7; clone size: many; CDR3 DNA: TGTGCCAGCAGTTTAGGGACAGGTGTCTACGAGCAGTACTTC; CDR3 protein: CASSLGTGVYEQYF
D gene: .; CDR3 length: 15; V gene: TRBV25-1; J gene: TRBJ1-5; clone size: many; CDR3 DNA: TGTGCCAGCAGTACCTTGGACAGAATTAATCAGCCCCAGCATTTT; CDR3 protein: CASSTLDRINQPQHF
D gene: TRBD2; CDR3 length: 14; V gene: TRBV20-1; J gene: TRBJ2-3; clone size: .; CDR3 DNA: TGCAGTGCTAGAGCAACTAGCGGGAGGGGTACGCAGTATTTT; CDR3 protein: CSARATSGRGTQYF
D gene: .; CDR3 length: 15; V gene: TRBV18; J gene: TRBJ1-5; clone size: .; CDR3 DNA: TGTGCCAGCTCACTACGAATACAGGGAGATCAGCCCCAGCATTTT; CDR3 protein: CASSLRIQGDQPQHF
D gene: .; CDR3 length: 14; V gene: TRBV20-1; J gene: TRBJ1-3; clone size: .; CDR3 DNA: TGCAGTGCTGCATATCGACAGAAAAGAAACACCATATATTTT; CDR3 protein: CSAAYRQKRNTIYF
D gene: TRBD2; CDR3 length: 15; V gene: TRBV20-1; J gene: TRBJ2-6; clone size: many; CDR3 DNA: TGCAGTGCTGACGGGGGGGCCTCTGGGGCCAACGTCCTGACTTTC; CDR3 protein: CSADGGASGANVLTF
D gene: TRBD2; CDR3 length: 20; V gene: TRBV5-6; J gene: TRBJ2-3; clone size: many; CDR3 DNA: TGTGCCAGCAGGGAAGATCGCCTAGCGGGAGGGCCTGGGGCCACAGATACGCAGTATTTT; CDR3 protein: CASREDRLAGGPGATDTQYF
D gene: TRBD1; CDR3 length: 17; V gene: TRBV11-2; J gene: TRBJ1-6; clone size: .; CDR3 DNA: TGTGCCAGCAGCCGCCCCGGGACAGGGCTCCATAATTCACCCCTCCACTTT; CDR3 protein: CASSRPGTGLHNSPLHF
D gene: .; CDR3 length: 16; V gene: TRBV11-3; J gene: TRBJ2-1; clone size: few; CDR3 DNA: TGTGCCAGCAGCCCTCGCGGTAGGGTCTCCTACAATGAGCAGTTCTTC; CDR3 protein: CASSPRGRVSYNEQFF